The entry that follows covers one TCR beta chain sequence. The antigen remains undetermined. Prepared libraries of TCR beta cDNA carried unique molecular identifiers. T cells numbering about 0.95 to 10 million yielded approximately 500,000 cDNA molecules. One entry per CDR3 protein results from TCRdb running MiXCR on the PCR reads. The sample shows approximately 360,000 distinct CDR3 sequences, around 33% of them seen only once. CDR3 size: 14 residues. Per germline, CDR1 MNHEY and CDR2 SVGAGI. V was shortened by 1 base and J by 5 bases, with 8 bases between the two germline ends. These data belong to a study of post-analysis software for immune sequencing data. Study-level background: Several disease courses (relapsing-remitting, secondary progressive and progressive-relapsing) of multiple sclerosis were included.

Study-wide findings and caveats: Batch-mates among the samples co-clustered strongly by F measure. Normalized Chao1 diversity was significantly reduced in patients versus controls. A few TRBV segments appeared more often in patients than in controls, and TRBV5-6, TRBV5-1 and TRBV20-1 were among these.

The TCR originated in a girl aged 10 to 17 with multiple sclerosis. The V gene is TRBV6-5, the J gene TRBJ2-2; no firm D call. Sequenced material: blood. This CDR3 reads CASSYWEGTGELFF. The CDR3 bases are TGTGCCAGCAGTTACTGGGAAGGAACCGGGGAGCTGTTTTTT.